This note documents a single TCR beta chain sequence. Its cognate antigen is unknown. The library tagged each cDNA molecule with unique molecular identifiers. TCRdb re-called the RACE reads with MiXCR, one entry per CDR3 protein. This sample has about 180,000 distinct CDR3 sequences, with around 30% found just once. Time point defined: pre-sensitization, week 0. Treatment meaning: therapeutic diphenylcyclopropenone sensitization with weekly scalp DPC. These data belong to a study of human T cells and chemical hapten exposure. Study outcomes and limitations: Healthy individuals' immune responses may differ from those of donors, who had alopecia. PT1 expanded TCR numbers rose with patch test score. The formation of large CDR3 similarity clusters by expanded TCRs significantly exceeded that of controls.

This receptor was taken from a woman in her twenties or thirties with alopecia areata. Some clones in this sample may be carry-over from other donors' samples. Sequences were derived from whole blood, sampled in connection with sensitization to the hapten diphenylcyclopropenone (DPC).

The CDR3 region has the DNA TGTGCCAGCTATCACAGGGGCGGGGAGCTGTTTTTT. It translates to CASYHRGGELFF. The chain joins TRBV28 to TRBJ2-2; TRBD1 matches 7 bases. The CDR3 consists of 12 residues. The germline V gene has CDR1 MDHEN and CDR2 SYDVKM. J was trimmed by 7 bases and V by 8 bases; bases with no gene match: 4.